The 18 T cell receptor beta chains in this list originate from one sample, sequenced in a study of Ad26.COV2.S vaccination and SARS-CoV-2 variants. Treatment of the sample: 19 received Ad26.COV2.S at low or high dose, single or two shots; 5 received placebo; per-sample allocation not given. Specimen acquisition occurred on day 63 following the initial vaccine or placebo injection. TCRdb's table, derived via immunoSEQ multiplex PCR, lists solely in-frame clones and lacks some. The table has around 380,000 clones, more than 85% seen once. The sequences come from peripheral blood, collected in a trial of Ad26.COV2.S vaccine versus placebo. Every receptor here comes from a person aged 18-60 years who received the Ad26.COV2.S COVID-19 vaccine or a placebo.

The chain has TRBV5-5 and TRBJ1-5; weak D call: TRBD1 (5 bases). V lost 7 bases and J lost 6, with 14 bases in between. The CDR3 spans 13 residues. Germline-derived CDR1 and CDR2 are SGHKS and YYEKEE (reference sequence). DNA of the CDR3: TGTGCCAGCGTGGGGGATTTGGGTCAGCCCCAGCATTTT. It translates to CASVGDLGQPQHF. The full variable domain, its missing parts supplied by reference TRBV5-5 and TRBJ1-5, is DAGVTQSPTHLIKTRGQQVTLRCSPISGHKSVSWYQQVLGQGPQFIFQYYEKEERGRGNFPDRFSARQFPNYSSELNVNALLLGDSALYLCASVGDLGQPQHFGDGTRLSIL.

This chain links TRBV7-2 with TRBJ1-2; possible D gene TRBD1, 5 bases. The CDR3 length is 15 residues. V was trimmed by 5 bases and J by 5 bases, leaving 18 bases between them. CDR1 and CDR2 from the germline V gene are SGHTA and FQGNSA. The CDR3, as DNA: TGTGCCAGCAGCCTCCAGGGTGGCGCGCGGTATGGCTACACCTTC. It specifies CASSLQGGARYGYTF.

This chain connects TRBV12-3 or TRBV12-4 to TRBJ2-2; D is ambiguous. This CDR3 has 12 residues. V was clipped by 5 bases and J by 1 base, with 2 bases between them. The CDR3 DNA follows: TGTGCCAGCAGTGAGAACACCGGGGAGCTGTTTTTT. This codes for CASSENTGELFF.

The chain joins TRBV5-1 to TRBJ2-1; either TRBD1 or TRBD2 may fit D (7 bases each). Germline lookup yields CDR1 SGHRS and CDR2 YFSETQ. The CDR3 contains 13 residues. Deletions cut 7 bases from V and 10 bases from J, with 18 bases between. CDR3 nucleotides: TGCGCCAGCGGGGGGGAGACAGGGCACGAGCAGTTCTTC. It codes for CASGGETGHEQFF.

This chain connects TRBV18 to TRBJ1-1, with D unresolved. CDR3 size: 14 residues. Trimming removed 3 bases from V and 1 base from J, with 9 bases in between. Looked up from germline, CDR1 is KGHSH and CDR2 is LQKENI. As DNA, the CDR3 is TGTGCCAGCTCACCGAAGGGCGGGAACACTGAAGCTTTCTTT. Residues: CASSPKGGNTEAFF.

The rearrangement joins TRBV9 to TRBJ1-2; 8 bases map to TRBD1. Trimming removed 4 bases from V and 7 bases from J; junction bases left unmatched: 12. Germline V lookup: CDR1 SGDLS, CDR2 YYNGEE. The CDR3 spans 15 residues. CDR3 nucleotide sequence: TGTGCCAGCAGCACCCGGACAGGGCCATATCGTGGCTACACCTTC. Its protein product is CASSTRTGPYRGYTF. The full variable domain, completed using reference TRBV9 and TRBJ1-2, is DSGVTQTPKHLITATGQRVTLRCSPRSGDLSVYWYQQSLDQGLQFLIQYYNGEERAKGNILERFSAQQFPDLHSELNLSSLELGDSALYFCASSTRTGPYRGYTFGSGTRLTVV.

The chain recombines TRBV4-3 with TRBJ1-3; the match to TRBD1 covers 8 bases. The CDR3 spans 15 residues. Germline CDR1 is LGHNA and CDR2 is YSLEER. The V and J ends lost 4 bases and 3 bases, in that order; junction bases with no gene match: 5. The CDR3 sequence: CASSPLQGVGNTIYF. The DNA for the CDR3 is TGCGCCAGCAGCCCGTTACAGGGGGTTGGAAACACCATATATTTT.

This rearrangement joins TRBV5-1 to TRBJ2-7, with 9 positions matching TRBD2. Trimming removed 3 bases from V and 0 bases from J; junction bases left unmatched: 7. Germline CDR1 SGHRS, CDR2 YFSETQ. The CDR3 spans 16 residues. The CDR3 DNA follows: TGCGCCAGCAGCTCATCAATAGCGGGGGACTCCTACGAGCAGTACTTC. Translating it yields CASSSSIAGDSYEQYF.

The rearrangement uses TRBV5-4 and TRBJ2-1, with D perhaps being TRBD1 or TRBD2 (5 bases each). The CDR3 runs 17 residues. V gave up 6 bases and J gave up 4 bases, with 23 bases separating them. Germline values: CDR1 SGHNT, CDR2 YYREEE (reference sequence). DNA for the CDR3: TGTGCCAGCAACTTAGGGGCGGCGGCGGGCGGGTACAATGAGCAGTTCTTC. Translated: CASNLGAAAGGYNEQFF. Full variable domain (missing parts from reference TRBV5-4 and TRBJ2-1): ETGVTQSPTHLIKTRGQQVTLRCSSQSGHNTVSWYQQALGQGPQFIFQYYREEENGRGNFPPRFSGLQFPNYSSELNVNALELDDSALYLCASNLGAAAGGYNEQFFGPGTRLTVL.

This sequence joins TRBV7-9 and TRBJ1-1; D not certain. Trimming took off 1 base at V and 3 bases at J, with 6 bases between the two ends. The length of the CDR3 is 13 residues. From germline, CDR1 is SEHNR and CDR2 FQNEAQ (reference sequence). CDR3 loop: CASSLGLDTEAFF. CDR3 in DNA: TGTGCCAGCAGCTTAGGTCTAGACACTGAAGCTTTCTTT.

The chain joins TRBV21-1 to TRBJ1-1; the listed D gene, TRBD1, was not tested against the DNA. TRBV21-1 is designated a pseudogene. There are 14 residues in the CDR3. The CDR3 DNA follows: TGTGCCAGCAGCAAGTATAGGGGGTGCGCTGAAGCTTTCTTT. Translating gives CASSKYRGCAEAFF.

The chain couples TRBV5-5 to TRBJ2-7; tentatively, D is TRBD1 (5 bases). V lost 0 bases, J lost 1 base, and 8 bases lay in between. This CDR3 has 14 amino acids. Germline CDR1 SGHKS, CDR2 YYEKEE (reference sequence). CDR3 DNA: TGTGCCAGCAGCTTGGGGGGCTTTTCCTACGAGCAGTACTTC. Amino acids: CASSLGGFSYEQYF.

This sequence joins TRBV5-1 and TRBJ1-1; 10 bases are a match to TRBD1. The CDR3 sequence is 16 residues long. The J segment lost 1 base and the V segment lost 3 bases, leaving 6 bases of the junction unmatched. Germline CDR1 reads SGHRS; CDR2 reads YFSETQ. CDR3 protein: CASSWGQGRANTEAFF. CDR3 in DNA: TGCGCCAGCAGCTGGGGACAGGGGCGAGCGAACACTGAAGCTTTCTTT.

The chain couples TRBV2 to TRBJ1-5; D is perhaps TRBD1 (5 bases). Trimming shortened V by 6 bases and J by 4 bases, and 10 bases separated the two germline ends. This CDR3 has 13 residues. Germline V gives CDR1 SNHLY, CDR2 FYNNEI. The CDR3 region is CASRGPGNQPQHF. For the CDR3, the DNA is TGTGCCAGCAGGGGGCCCGGGAATCAGCCCCAGCATTTT.

The chain has TRBV18 and TRBJ1-2; TRBD1 matches 8 bases. The J segment lost 4 bases and the V segment lost 3 bases, leaving 7 bases of the junction unmatched. From germline, CDR1 is KGHSH and CDR2 LQKENI. This CDR3 region has 15 residues. Here the CDR3 reads CASSPGQGGIYGYTF. DNA for the CDR3: TGTGCCAGCTCACCCGGACAGGGCGGGATCTATGGCTACACCTTC.

The V and J genes are TRBV5-1 and TRBJ2-2; a possible D gene is TRBD2 (6 bases). This CDR3 contains 16 residues. Germline V CDR1 and CDR2: SGHRS, YFSETQ. The germline V and J ends were trimmed by 3 bases and 4 bases, with 16 bases remaining between them. CDR3 amino acids: CASSSVGGGPTGELFF. Here the CDR3 DNA reads TGCGCCAGCAGCTCGGTGGGAGGTGGGCCCACCGGGGAGCTGTTTTTT.

This rearrangement joins TRBV6-5 to TRBJ2-7; D remains unclear. CDR3 length equals 16 residues. CDR1 MNHEY and CDR2 SVGAGI come from the germline V gene. V was pared by 4 bases and J by 0 bases, with 16 bases between. The CDR3 loop reads CASSLYGEASSYEQYF. The DNA for the CDR3 is TGTGCCAGCAGTTTATATGGTGAGGCCAGCTCCTACGAGCAGTACTTC.

The chain links TRBV18 to TRBJ2-6; D is possibly TRBD1 or TRBD2 (5 bases each). Trimming left V 1 base short and J 0 bases short, with 19 bases between. The CDR3 consists of 20 residues. The germline gives CDR1 KGHSH, CDR2 LQKENI. Here the CDR3 reads CASSPLPGGLGASGANVLTF. CDR3 nucleotides: TGTGCCAGCTCACCACTTCCTGGGGGATTAGGGGCCTCTGGGGCCAACGTCCTGACTTTC.